This T cell receptor beta chain was identified in a study of T cells after yellow fever vaccination. Overall study results and limits: Clonotypes found in both CD4 and CD8 compartments made up a small share.

TCRdb ran MiXCR on the 5' RACE reads and lists one entry per CDR3 protein. The sample includes a few hundred thousand distinct CDR3 sequences, roughly 7% seen only once; the top ten take 18%. CDR1 is DFQATT, CDR2 SNEGSKA, per germline (reference sequence). Trimming removed 7 bases from V and 2 bases from J; junction bases left unmatched: 4. This CDR3 is built from 14 residues. This clonotype has a count of ten or more. Its antigen remains unidentified. The origin of this receptor is a young man who received the YFV17D yellow fever vaccine. The sequences come from PBMCs, collected approximately 47 days after the first yellow fever vaccination. The chain has TRBV20-1 and TRBJ2-1; 11 bases fit TRBD2. Written as DNA, the CDR3 is TGCAGTGTTCTTAGCGGGGGGGCCTACAATGAGCAGTTCTTC. Translation: CSVLSGGAYNEQFF.